Below are 30 T cell receptor beta chains sequenced from a single sample in a study of human thymus T cells. Thymus tissue was removed during corrective cardiac surgery. The protocol was immunoSEQ multiplex PCR, while the TCRdb copy is restricted to in-frame clones and leaves out a portion. This sample has some 120,000 clones; about 93% occur once, and the top ten carry roughly 0.024%. Sample: thymus tissue. Receptor source: a boy under three years old with a congenital heart defect but otherwise immunologically healthy.

CDR3 DNA: TGTGCCAGCAGTTACAGTACGAACACTGAAGCTTTCTTT. Translation: CASSYSTNTEAFF. This chain uses TRBV6-6 with TRBJ1-1, with D unresolved. The CDR3 sequence is 13 residues long. Trimming removed 2 bases from V and 1 base from J, with 5 bases in between. Germline loops: CDR1 MNHNY, CDR2 SVGAGI (reference sequence).

This clone was counted once. V gene TRBV6-6 combines with J gene TRBJ1-1, with D possibly TRBD1 on 5 matching bases. The CDR3 extends over 12 amino acids. Trimming shortened V by 6 bases and J by 5 bases, and 10 bases separated the two germline ends. Germline CDR1 is MNHNY and CDR2 is SVGAGI (reference sequence). CDR3 region: CASRSRQTEAFF. Written as DNA, the CDR3 is TGTGCCAGCAGAAGTCGACAGACTGAAGCTTTCTTT.

The CDR3 loop is CATPKYTSGGPNTGELFF. In nucleotides, the CDR3 is TGCGCCACCCCCAAATATACCAGCGGGGGGCCAAACACCGGGGAGCTGTTTTTT. The chain uses TRBV10-1 and TRBJ2-2, with TRBD2 identical over 9 bases. The CDR3 extends over 18 amino acids. Germline values: CDR1 WNHNN, CDR2 SYGVQD (reference sequence). V dropped 10 bases and J dropped 2; count of bases not matched to a gene: 17.

This chain uses TRBV2 with TRBJ2-3, with a weak D call TRBD1 (5 bases). This CDR3 contains 14 residues. Germline assignment: CDR1 SNHLY and CDR2 FYNNEI. V was shortened by 6 bases and J by 8 bases, with 18 bases between the two germline ends. DNA of the CDR3: TGTGCCAGCAGGCAAAAGGGGCGTTACTCTACGCAGTATTTT. It translates to CASRQKGRYSTQYF.

This chain uses TRBV7-6 with TRBJ2-2, with 14 bases fitting TRBD2. V lost 3 bases to trimming and J lost 7 bases; unmatched junction nucleotides: 13. Germline lookup yields CDR1 SGHVS and CDR2 FNYEAQ. CDR3 size: 19 residues. The CDR3 protein is CASSFRPGLAGVHDGELFF. CDR3 DNA sequence: TGTGCCAGCAGCTTCCGACCGGGACTAGCGGGGGTACACGACGGGGAGCTGTTTTTT.

The chain links TRBV10-3 to TRBJ1-1; D call uncertain. Germline values: CDR1 ENHRY, CDR2 SYGVKD. The CDR3 sequence is 15 residues long. Deletions cut 0 bases from V and 10 bases from J, with 18 bases between. The CDR3 is CAISESKGVEERAFF. The CDR3 region has the DNA TGTGCCATCAGTGAGTCGAAGGGAGTAGAAGAGAGAGCTTTCTTT.

V gene TRBV4-2 combines with J gene TRBJ2-3, with 10 bases that match TRBD2. Germline trimming cut 3 bases from V and 4 bases from J; bases unmatched to any gene: 7. There are 16 residues in the CDR3. Per germline, CDR1 LGHNA and CDR2 YNFKEQ. The CDR3 nucleotides are TGTGCCAGCAGCCAGGAAGCGGGGGGGCCGCCAGATACGCAGTATTTT. The encoded protein is CASSQEAGGPPDTQYF.

This clone appeared a few times. The CDR3 sequence is CASSLGQGGGNTIYF. Written as DNA, the CDR3 is TGCGCCAGCAGCCTAGGACAGGGCGGTGGAAACACCATATATTTT. The genes are TRBV4-1 and TRBJ1-3, with 8 bases that match TRBD1. This CDR3 is 15 amino acids long. The germline V gene encodes CDR1 MGHRA and CDR2 YSYEKL. Unmatched junction bases numbered 5, after V lost 4 bases and J lost 3 bases.

The chain employs TRBV7-9 and TRBJ1-5; D perhaps matches TRBD1 (6 bases). Germline V gene sequence: CDR1 SEHNR, CDR2 FQNEAQ (reference sequence). There are 17 residues in the CDR3. V lost 5 bases and J lost 7, with 24 bases in between. CDR3 DNA sequence: TGTGCCAGCAGCCCCGGGGGGGGCCTATCGGGACCGCAGCCCCAGCATTTT. It yields the protein CASSPGGGLSGPQPQHF.

This chain uses TRBV7-9 with TRBJ1-1, with D unclear. In germline, CDR1 is SEHNR, CDR2 FQNEAQ (reference sequence). The CDR3 contains 13 residues. Trimming cost V 5 bases and J 5 bases, with 12 bases left between them. CDR3 sequence: CASSPEVGTEAFF. As DNA, the CDR3 is TGTGCCAGCAGCCCCGAAGTAGGGACTGAAGCTTTCTTT.

The rearrangement uses TRBV2 and TRBJ2-5; D is unclear. The germline CDR1 and CDR2 sequences are SNHLY and FYNNEI. V was cut by 5 bases and J by 1 base, with 5 bases left in between. The CDR3 length is 12 residues. The CDR3 coding sequence is TGTGCCAGCAGTCGTCCCCAAGAGACCCAGTACTTC. Protein sequence: CASSRPQETQYF.

The rearrangement links TRBV6-5 to TRBJ1-1, with a possible D match to TRBD1 (5 bases). The length of the CDR3 is 16 residues. Trimming shortened V by 0 bases and J by 1 base, and 12 bases separated the two germline ends. Looked up from germline, CDR1 is MNHEY and CDR2 is SVGAGI. The CDR3 here is CASSYSGGHRNTEAFF. The CDR3 DNA reads TGTGCCAGCAGTTACTCGGGAGGACATCGGAACACTGAAGCTTTCTTT.

The chain links TRBV5-1 to TRBJ2-1; TRBD2 matches 9 bases. Germline V lookup: CDR1 SGHRS, CDR2 YFSETQ. The CDR3 has 18 residues. Trimming removed 0 bases from V and 2 bases from J; junction bases left unmatched: 9. CDR3 DNA sequence: TGCGCCAGCAGCTTGGCCGAGGTAGCGGGGGTGGCCTACAATGAGCAGTTCTTC. Translated, it gives CASSLAEVAGVAYNEQFF.

The chain combines TRBV6-1 with TRBJ2-7; 7 nucleotides agree with TRBD2. Germline V gives CDR1 MNHNS, CDR2 SASEGT. Germline trimming cut 2 bases from V and 2 bases from J; bases unmatched to any gene: 6. This CDR3 comprises 15 residues. CDR3 amino acids: CASSEIQRGTYEQYF. CDR3 in DNA: TGTGCCAGCAGTGAAATCCAGCGGGGAACCTACGAGCAGTACTTC.

In DNA form, the CDR3 reads TGTGCCAGCAGTGAAAGGGGGCGAGGCAATCAGCCCCAGCATTTT. Its translation is CASSERGRGNQPQHF. The gene calls are TRBV6-1 and TRBJ1-5; 7 nucleotides match TRBD1. With 2 bases clipped from V and 2 bases from J, the junction kept 3 bases outside the gene matches. The germline V gene has CDR1 MNHNS and CDR2 SASEGT. CDR3 length: 15 amino acids.

The rearrangement joins TRBV4-1 to TRBJ1-1; TRBD1 agrees at 8 bases. The V and J ends lost 3 bases and 1 base, in that order; junction bases with no gene match: 16. Germline V CDR1 and CDR2: MGHRA, YSYEKL. This CDR3 region has 19 residues. Here the CDR3 DNA reads TGCGCCAGCAGCCATCGGACCGGGACAGGTGGGTGGGGGAACACTGAAGCTTTCTTT. This translates into CASSHRTGTGGWGNTEAFF.

The genes are TRBV4-3 and TRBJ2-1; possible D gene TRBD1, 5 bases. Germline lookup yields CDR1 LGHNA and CDR2 YSLEER. V was pared by 2 bases and J by 6 bases, with 14 bases between. This CDR3 is 15 amino acids long. The CDR3 reads CASSQFPKGLNEQFF. CDR3 DNA sequence: TGCGCCAGCAGCCAATTCCCCAAGGGGCTCAATGAGCAGTTCTTC.

The chain uses TRBV15 and TRBJ2-7; TRBD2 agrees at 9 bases. This CDR3 is 15 amino acids long. Losses at the gene ends were 8 bases for V and 0 bases for J; bases not matched to a gene: 8. Germline V CDR1 and CDR2: LNHNV, YYDKDF (reference sequence). CDR3 coding DNA: TGTGCCACCGGGGCGGGGGGGCCCCCCTCCTACGAGCAGTACTTC. Translation gives CATGAGGPPSYEQYF.

The chain is built from TRBV9 and TRBJ2-6; tentatively, D is TRBD1 (5 bases). This CDR3 is 16 amino acids long. V was trimmed by 3 bases and J by 3 bases, leaving 13 bases between them. Germline loops: CDR1 SGDLS, CDR2 YYNGEE. CDR3 amino acids: CASSDYDRDGANVLTF. The CDR3 nucleotides read TGTGCCAGCAGCGACTATGACAGAGATGGGGCCAACGTCCTGACTTTC.

V gene TRBV7-6 combines with J gene TRBJ2-3; 10 nucleotides align to TRBD1. The V gene's germline CDR1 is SGHVS and CDR2 FNYEAQ. Trimming took 5 bases from V and 2 from J; bases not matched to a gene: 10. The CDR3 contains 17 residues. In DNA, the CDR3 is TGTGCCAGCAGCCAATGCCCGGGACAGGGGCCCACAGATACGCAGTATTTT. Protein: CASSQCPGQGPTDTQYF.

The rearrangement uses TRBV4-3 and TRBJ2-1; D may be TRBD2 (6 bases). The CDR3 consists of 19 residues. V was pared by 0 bases and J by 0 bases, with 18 bases between. Germline V gives CDR1 LGHNA, CDR2 YSLEER. CDR3 bases: TGCGCCAGCAGCCAAGATAAAGCAGCGGGTGATATCTCCTACAATGAGCAGTTCTTC. Amino acid sequence: CASSQDKAAGDISYNEQFF.

This clone was counted once. CDR3 amino acids: CASSHGGSYNEQFF. CDR3 sequence (DNA): TGTGCCAGCAGTCACGGGGGGTCTTACAATGAGCAGTTCTTC. The chain combines TRBV28 with TRBJ2-1; 7 bases are a match to TRBD2. The CDR3 consists of 14 residues. Germline assignment: CDR1 MDHEN and CDR2 SYDVKM. V gave up 5 bases and J gave up 4 bases; unmatched junction bases: 5.

This clone was detected once. The chain recombines TRBV27 with TRBJ1-3; D unclear. The CDR3 is 14 amino acids. Germline CDR1 is MNHEY and CDR2 is SMNVEV (reference sequence). V was shortened by 3 bases and J by 0 bases, with 6 bases between the two germline ends. Here the CDR3 DNA reads TGTGCCAGCAGTTTGACCAACTCTGGAAACACCATATATTTT. This sequence encodes CASSLTNSGNTIYF.

The J gene is TRBJ2-5, the V gene TRBV28, with 12 bases identical to TRBD1. The CDR3 is 16 residues long. V was pared by 5 bases and J by 3 bases, with 7 bases of the junction left unmatched. The germline V gene has CDR1 MDHEN and CDR2 SYDVKM. The CDR3 reads CASSRGQGAREETQYF. CDR3 nucleotide sequence: TGTGCCAGCAGTCGGGGACAGGGGGCCAGGGAAGAGACCCAGTACTTC.

The rearrangement joins TRBV13 to TRBJ2-7; 7 bases are shared with TRBD2. Germline-derived CDR1 and CDR2 are PRHDT and FYEKMQ (reference sequence). J lost 2 bases, V lost 0 bases, and 7 bases had no gene match. This CDR3 spans 16 amino acids. In DNA, the CDR3 is TGTGCCAGCAGCTTAGGAACCGGGACTACGACCTACGAGCAGTACTTC. Encoded protein: CASSLGTGTTTYEQYF.

The V and J genes are TRBV7-7 and TRBJ2-5, with 7 bases fitting TRBD1. This CDR3 contains 16 residues. Germline CDR1 and CDR2: SSHAT and FNYEAQ (reference sequence). Unmatched junction bases numbered 7, after V lost 2 bases and J lost 1 base. CDR3 amino acids: CASSLFLGDSQETQYF. The CDR3 nucleotides read TGTGCCAGCAGCTTATTCCTCGGGGACAGCCAAGAGACCCAGTACTTC. The entire variable domain, with the rest obtained from reference TRBV7-7 and TRBJ2-5, is as follows: GAGVSQSPRYKVTKRGQDVTLRCDPISSHATLYWYQQALGQGPEFLTYFNYEAQPDKSGLPSDRFSAERPEGSISTLTIQRTEQRDSAMYRCASSLFLGDSQETQYFGPGTRLLVL.

V and J are TRBV5-1 and TRBJ2-1; tentative D call: TRBD1 (6 bases). The CDR3 sequence is 15 residues long. Trimming took 0 bases from V and 3 from J, leaving 10 bases between them. Germline CDR1 and CDR2: SGHRS and YFSETQ. CDR3 amino acids: CASSLGDRSYNEQFF. The CDR3 DNA follows: TGCGCCAGCAGCTTGGGTGACAGGAGCTACAATGAGCAGTTCTTC.

V usage is TRBV30 and J usage is TRBJ1-2; possibly TRBD1 for D (5 bases). CDR1 and CDR2 (germline): GTSNPN, SVGIG (reference sequence). Between the trimmed V and J ends, which lost 8 bases and 0 bases, there was a span of 19 bases. The CDR3 runs 15 residues. The CDR3 sequence: CAEEGQGVSNYGYTF. The CDR3 nucleotides are TGTGCCGAGGAGGGGCAGGGAGTATCTAACTATGGCTACACCTTC. Variable domain in full (rest from reference TRBV30 and TRBJ1-2): SQTIHQWPATLVQPVGSPLSLECTVEGTSNPNLYWYRQAAGRGLQLLFYSVGIGQISSEVPQNLSASRPQDRQFILSSKKLLLSDSGFYLCAEEGQGVSNYGYTFGSGTRLTVV.

The genes are TRBV5-1 and TRBJ2-7, with 11 bases aligning to TRBD2. V lost 1 base to trimming and J lost 3 bases; unmatched junction nucleotides: 9. The CDR3 runs 17 residues. Germline lookup yields CDR1 SGHRS and CDR2 YFSETQ. In nucleotides, the CDR3 is TGCGCCAGCAGCTTGACTACCGGGACTAGCGGACTCTACGAGCAGTACTTC. Amino acid sequence: CASSLTTGTSGLYEQYF.

This chain joins TRBV14 and TRBJ2-1; 9 bases map to TRBD2. Germline V gene lookup returns CDR1 SGHDN and CDR2 FVKESK. V was clipped by 1 base and J by 2 bases; unmatched bases: 12. The CDR3 contains 19 residues. The CDR3 here is CASSQGPRGGALTYNEQFF. CDR3 sequence (DNA): TGTGCCAGCAGCCAAGGTCCCCGCGGGGGGGCCCTTACCTACAATGAGCAGTTCTTC.